This is a list of T cell receptor beta chains from one sample in a study of beta chain features in type 1 diabetes. TCRdb's copy holds only in-frame clones and misses some; the assay was immunoSEQ multiplex PCR. The sample lists some 130,000 clones; approximately 10% were seen once. Sample: central memory CD4+ T cells from blood. All receptors come from a man in his thirties or forties with type 1 diabetes. The CDR3 runs from the conserved cysteine through the conserved F or W. A D gene is named only where the DNA matches it firmly. The size entry is marked missing in some rows and otherwise reads once, few, many or a size class.

cdr3_length j_call v_call d_call clone_size cdr3_nt cdr3_aa
13 TRBJ2-1 TRBV7-3 . . TGTGCCAGCAGCAGGAGCATGAACAATGAGCAGTTCTTC CASSRSMNNEQFF
12 TRBJ1-1 TRBV11-2 . . TGTGCCAGCAGTCAGCGCTACGCTGAAGCTTTCTTT CASSQRYAEAFF
15 TRBJ1-2 TRBV18 TRBD1 . TGTGCCAGCTCATCCGGACAGGGGGAAATTCATGGCTACACCTTC CASSSGQGEIHGYTF
14 TRBJ2-1 TRBV15 TRBD2 few TGTGCCACCAGCAGAGAGTTGGCTAGCGGTGAGCAGTTCTTC CATSRELASGEQFF
15 TRBJ1-2 TRBV5-6 TRBD1 few TGTGCCAGCAGCTCCACTGGGACAGGGAACTATGGCTACACCTTC CASSSTGTGNYGYTF
15 TRBJ2-3 TRBV18 . few TGTGCCAGCTCACCAAGAACTACAGGGCTGGATACGCAGTATTTT CASSPRTTGLDTQYF
15 TRBJ1-6 TRBV9 . few TGTGCCAGCAGCGTCAGGGATCCCGACGGTTCACCCCTCCACTTT CASSVRDPDGSPLHF
14 TRBJ2-2 TRBV10-3 . many TGTGCCCTCAAGCCGGAGGGAACCACCGGGGAGCTGTTTTTT CALKPEGTTGELFF
13 TRBJ1-4 TRBV7-8 . . TGTGCCAGCAGCCTCACAGGGTATGAAAAACTGTTTTTT CASSLTGYEKLFF
18 TRBJ2-1 TRBV7-9 . . TGTGCCAGCAGCTCCCCTCCGGGTGGCGGGGGCCCTTACAATGAGCAGTTCTTC CASSSPPGGGGPYNEQFF
13 TRBJ2-1 TRBV4-3 . few TGCGCCAGCAGCCAAGAAGGAGGAGCCGAGCAGTTCTTC CASSQEGGAEQFF
13 TRBJ2-1 TRBV5-4 . . TGTGCCAGCAGCTTGTGGGATCAGGGTGAGCAGTTCTTC CASSLWDQGEQFF
13 TRBJ2-1 TRBV7-3 . . TGTGCCAGCAGCCCGTCACAGGGCCGCGAGCAGTTCTTC CASSPSQGREQFF
15 TRBJ1-5 TRBV5-6 TRBD1 few TGTGCCAGCAGTTGGGGACAGGAGGGGAATCAGCCCCAGCATTTT CASSWGQEGNQPQHF
15 TRBJ1-2 TRBV7-2 TRBD1 . TGTGCCAGCAGCTTAGCACCGGGACAGGGGATCGGCTACACCTTC CASSLAPGQGIGYTF
15 TRBJ2-3 TRBV9 TRBD2 . TGTGCCAGCAGCGGCGGGAGGTCGGGCACAGATACGCAGTATTTT CASSGGRSGTDTQYF
15 TRBJ2-7 TRBV10-3 . . TGTGCCATCAGTGAGTCCTCTAGAATGATCAACCAGCAGTACTTC CAISESSRMINQQYF
15 TRBJ2-3 TRBV6-5 TRBD2 . TGTGCCAGCAGTCTGGGACTAGCTTCGGCAGATACGCAGTATTTT CASSLGLASADTQYF
16 TRBJ2-2 TRBV6-5 TRBD2 few TGTGCCAGCAGTTTCCAAAGCGGGGGCAACACCGGGGAGCTGTTTTTT CASSFQSGGNTGELFF
16 TRBJ2-2 TRBV9 . . TGTGCCAGCAGCGTAGCCCCACAGGAGAGCACCGGGGAGCTGTTTTTT CASSVAPQESTGELFF
13 TRBJ2-5 TRBV5-8 . . TGTGCCAGCAGGGGGGCTGCCAAAGAGACCCAGTACTTC CASRGAAKETQYF
16 TRBJ2-3 TRBV4-1 . few TGCGCCAGCAGCCAAGTGTTTGGGGCACTCGGAGATACGCAGTATTTT CASSQVFGALGDTQYF
13 TRBJ2-5 TRBV7-2 . . TGTGCCAGCAGCCCCCGGGGATCCGAGACCCAGTACTTC CASSPRGSETQYF
14 TRBJ2-5 TRBV19 TRBD1 . TGTGCCAGTAGTCGCCGGGACAGGAAAGAGACCCAGTACTTC CASSRRDRKETQYF
14 TRBJ2-5 TRBV10-2 . . TGCGCCAGCAGTGAGACGGCTAGAATGGAGACCCAGTACTTC CASSETARMETQYF
13 TRBJ2-7 TRBV15 . few TGTGCCACCAGCAGAGGGGAGTCCTACGAGCAGTACTTC CATSRGESYEQYF
15 TRBJ2-1 TRBV7-3 TRBD1 . TGTGCCAGCAGCTTAGCCGAGACAGGGATGAATAAGCAGTTCTTC CASSLAETGMNKQFF
15 TRBJ2-7 TRBV4-3 . few TGCGCCAGCAGCCAAGACTTTTCCAGGGTTTACGAGCAGTACTTC CASSQDFSRVYEQYF
14 TRBJ2-7 TRBV6-5 TRBD1 few TGTGCCAGCAAACAGACAGGGGAGTCCTACGAGCAGTACTTC CASKQTGESYEQYF
12 TRBJ2-7 TRBV4-2 . few TGTGCCAGCAGCCAAGATGGGACACGGCGATACTTC CASSQDGTRRYF
12 TRBJ2-5 TRBV6-6 . . TGTGCCAGCAGTTTTAGCTGGGAGACCCAGTACTTC CASSFSWETQYF
17 TRBJ1-2 TRBV7-2 TRBD1 . TGTGCCAGCAGACACATCCGGGACAGGGGGCGCTTCGATGGCTACACCTTC CASRHIRDRGRFDGYTF
15 TRBJ2-7 TRBV5-4 . few TGTGCCAGCAGCCCACACGGCGGGATATCCTACGAGCAGTACTTC CASSPHGGISYEQYF
15 TRBJ2-7 TRBV7-2 . . TGTGCCAGCAGCTTAGGAGCCGCCCAGGCTACCGAGCAGTACTTC CASSLGAAQATEQYF
15 TRBJ2-2 TRBV7-9 TRBD2 few TGTGCCAGCAGCCTAGCCTCACTAGCGGGGGGGCCGCTGTTTTTT CASSLASLAGGPLFF
13 TRBJ1-2 TRBV7-9 . few TGTGCCAGCAGCTTAGGACTTGGAATGGGCTACACCTTC CASSLGLGMGYTF